This is a list of T cell receptor beta chains from one sample in a study of shared clonotypes between healthy human individuals. Clones were read by immunoSEQ multiplex PCR, and TCRdb kept only the in-frame ones, dropping some. This sample has about 2.2 million clones; about 93% occur once, and the top ten carry approximately 1.7%. Sequencing was carried out using naive CD8+ T cells from PBMCs. All receptors come from a man aged 18 to 30 in good health. Some clones in this sample may be carry-over from other donors' samples. CDR3s include the opening cysteine and the closing phenylalanine or tryptophan. The order of the fields is J gene, clone size, D gene, V gene, CDR3 DNA, CDR3 protein. The D gene is left open where the match is weak. Clone size is shown for a subset of rows, as once, few, many or a class of expanded clone.

j_call: TRBJ2-7
clone_size: NA
d_call: NA
v_call: TRBV29-1
cdr3_nt: TGCAGCGTACCCGGACGGCGGCAGTACTTC
cdr3_aa: CSVPGRRQYF

j_call: TRBJ1-1
clone_size: NA
d_call: NA
v_call: TRBV19
cdr3_nt: TGTGCCAGTAGTATTGGGGGGGCCACTGAAGCTTTCTTT
cdr3_aa: CASSIGGATEAFF

j_call: TRBJ2-1
clone_size: NA
d_call: TRBD1
v_call: TRBV27
cdr3_nt: TGTGCCAGCAGTCTGGACAGGGGGCGGAATGAGCAGTTCTTC
cdr3_aa: CASSLDRGRNEQFF

j_call: TRBJ2-7
clone_size: NA
d_call: NA
v_call: TRBV6-5
cdr3_nt: TGTGCCAGCAGTTACTCATCGTCTAATCCGACCTACGAGCAGTACTTC
cdr3_aa: CASSYSSSNPTYEQYF

j_call: TRBJ2-1
clone_size: NA
d_call: TRBD2
v_call: TRBV2
cdr3_nt: TGTGCCAGCAGGGGACTAGCGGGAGTGCACAATGAGCAGTTCTTC
cdr3_aa: CASRGLAGVHNEQFF

j_call: TRBJ2-1
clone_size: NA
d_call: NA
v_call: TRBV13
cdr3_nt: TGTGCCAGCAGCTTACTTAGCGGAACCTACAATGAGCAGTTCTTC
cdr3_aa: CASSLLSGTYNEQFF

j_call: TRBJ2-2
clone_size: once
d_call: NA
v_call: TRBV25-1
cdr3_nt: TGTGCCAGCAGTGAATTTTTGAACACCGGGGAGCTGTTTTTT
cdr3_aa: CASSEFLNTGELFF

j_call: TRBJ2-7
clone_size: NA
d_call: NA
v_call: TRBV28
cdr3_nt: TGTGCCAGCAGTCCCCCGGGCAGGGGCGAGCAGTACTTC
cdr3_aa: CASSPPGRGEQYF

j_call: TRBJ2-7
clone_size: NA
d_call: NA
v_call: TRBV25-1
cdr3_nt: TGTGCCAGCAGTGTTTCCTACGAGCAGTACTTC
cdr3_aa: CASSVSYEQYF

j_call: TRBJ2-2
clone_size: NA
d_call: NA
v_call: TRBV4-1
cdr3_nt: TGCGCCAGCAGCCCCAGGGGACCTAACACCGGGGAGCTGTTTTTT
cdr3_aa: CASSPRGPNTGELFF

j_call: TRBJ2-7
clone_size: once
d_call: TRBD2
v_call: TRBV27
cdr3_nt: TGTGCCAGCGGATCCGGGACTAGCGGATACGAGCAGTACTTC
cdr3_aa: CASGSGTSGYEQYF

j_call: TRBJ1-2
clone_size: NA
d_call: NA
v_call: TRBV6-1
cdr3_nt: TGTGCCAGCAGTGAAGGAAACGCTTTCATCTATGGCTACACCTTC
cdr3_aa: CASSEGNAFIYGYTF

j_call: TRBJ1-5
clone_size: NA
d_call: NA
v_call: TRBV13
cdr3_nt: TGTGCCAGCAGCTTAAGGGCAAGCAATCAGCCCCAGCATTTT
cdr3_aa: CASSLRASNQPQHF

j_call: TRBJ2-7
clone_size: NA
d_call: NA
v_call: TRBV19
cdr3_nt: TGTGCCAGTAGTAGAGCCCCATTATCCTACGAGCAGTACTTC
cdr3_aa: CASSRAPLSYEQYF

j_call: TRBJ2-3
clone_size: NA
d_call: NA
v_call: TRBV7-3
cdr3_nt: TGTGCCAGCAGCCCCCGCGGGGACCGCGGATACACAGATACGCAGTATTTT
cdr3_aa: CASSPRGDRGYTDTQYF

j_call: TRBJ1-1
clone_size: NA
d_call: NA
v_call: TRBV2
cdr3_nt: TGTGCCAGCAGTGGCAACAGGGCCCTGAACACTGAAGCTTTCTTT
cdr3_aa: CASSGNRALNTEAFF

j_call: TRBJ2-1
clone_size: NA
d_call: TRBD2
v_call: TRBV29-1
cdr3_nt: TGCAGCGTTGTGGGACTAGCGGGAAGAAGTGAGCAGTTCTTC
cdr3_aa: CSVVGLAGRSEQFF

j_call: TRBJ1-5
clone_size: NA
d_call: TRBD1
v_call: TRBV4-1
cdr3_nt: TGCGCCAGCAGCTTATCGGACAGGGCACTCAATCAGCCCCAGCATTTT
cdr3_aa: CASSLSDRALNQPQHF

j_call: TRBJ2-7
clone_size: NA
d_call: TRBD2
v_call: TRBV28
cdr3_nt: TGTGCCAGCAGTCCCTTACTAGCGGGAGTACCCGAGCAGTACTTC
cdr3_aa: CASSPLLAGVPEQYF

j_call: TRBJ2-7
clone_size: NA
d_call: NA
v_call: TRBV4-3
cdr3_nt: TGCGCCAGCAGCCAAGATCACAGCGAGGAAGGGCCCTACGAGCAGTACTTC
cdr3_aa: CASSQDHSEEGPYEQYF

j_call: TRBJ2-1
clone_size: once
d_call: NA
v_call: TRBV9
cdr3_nt: TGTGCCAGCAGCCCGAGGAGGACCTCAATCGGAAGCTCCTACAATGAGCAGTTCTTC
cdr3_aa: CASSPRRTSIGSSYNEQFF

j_call: TRBJ2-7
clone_size: once
d_call: TRBD2
v_call: TRBV28
cdr3_nt: TGTGCCAGCAGTTTATTAGGACTAGCGGGAGGCGAGCAGTACTTC
cdr3_aa: CASSLLGLAGGEQYF

j_call: TRBJ2-5
clone_size: NA
d_call: TRBD2
v_call: TRBV7-2
cdr3_nt: TGTGCCAGCAGCTCTCGACTAGCGGGAGTACGAGAGACCCAGTACTTC
cdr3_aa: CASSSRLAGVRETQYF

j_call: TRBJ2-7
clone_size: NA
d_call: TRBD2
v_call: TRBV5-6
cdr3_nt: TGTGCCAGCAGCTTGGGTAGCGGGATGTCCTACGAGCAGTACTTC
cdr3_aa: CASSLGSGMSYEQYF

j_call: TRBJ1-1
clone_size: few
d_call: NA
v_call: TRBV29-1
cdr3_nt: TGCAGCGGACGTGACACTGAAGCTTTCTTT
cdr3_aa: CSGRDTEAFF

j_call: TRBJ2-7
clone_size: NA
d_call: NA
v_call: TRBV19
cdr3_nt: TGTGCCAGTAGTCAGGGCCCGGGGGCCGAGCAGTACTTC
cdr3_aa: CASSQGPGAEQYF

j_call: TRBJ1-1
clone_size: once
d_call: TRBD1
v_call: TRBV11-2
cdr3_nt: TGTGCCAGCAGCTTAGTTCAGGGGACAGGGAATGAAGCTTTCTTT
cdr3_aa: CASSLVQGTGNEAFF

j_call: TRBJ2-1
clone_size: NA
d_call: NA
v_call: TRBV2
cdr3_nt: TGTGCCAGCAGTGAATATGGGCCTAATGAGCAGTTCTTC
cdr3_aa: CASSEYGPNEQFF

j_call: TRBJ1-5
clone_size: NA
d_call: NA
v_call: TRBV28
cdr3_nt: TGTGCCAGCAGTTTGCGGGGGGCACAGCCCCAGCATTTT
cdr3_aa: CASSLRGAQPQHF

j_call: TRBJ2-5
clone_size: NA
d_call: NA
v_call: TRBV28
cdr3_nt: TGTGCCAGCCGGACCTTCCAAGAGACCCAGTACTTC
cdr3_aa: CASRTFQETQYF

j_call: TRBJ2-3
clone_size: once
d_call: NA
v_call: TRBV7-3
cdr3_nt: TGTGCCAGCAGCTGGCAGATGAGCCTTACAGATACGCAGTATTTT
cdr3_aa: CASSWQMSLTDTQYF

j_call: TRBJ2-4
clone_size: NA
d_call: NA
v_call: TRBV30
cdr3_nt: TGTGCCTGCTCGCGGCAGGGTTTAGCCAAAAACATTCAGTACTTC
cdr3_aa: CACSRQGLAKNIQYF

j_call: TRBJ1-4
clone_size: NA
d_call: NA
v_call: TRBV28
cdr3_nt: TGTGCCAGCAGTTTGCTACTGACAACTAATGAAAAACTGTTTTTT
cdr3_aa: CASSLLLTTNEKLFF

j_call: TRBJ2-7
clone_size: NA
d_call: TRBD2
v_call: TRBV6-5
cdr3_nt: TGTGCCAGCAGCGAAGGGACTAGCGGCTACGAGCAGTACTTC
cdr3_aa: CASSEGTSGYEQYF

j_call: TRBJ2-2
clone_size: NA
d_call: NA
v_call: TRBV7-9
cdr3_nt: TGTGCCAGCAGCCTGGGACGGATCAACACCGGGGAGCTGTTTTTT
cdr3_aa: CASSLGRINTGELFF

j_call: TRBJ2-7
clone_size: once
d_call: TRBD2
v_call: TRBV27
cdr3_nt: TGTGCCAGCAGTTCGCGGGAGGGCCACAACGAGCAGTACTTC
cdr3_aa: CASSSREGHNEQYF

j_call: TRBJ1-2
clone_size: NA
d_call: NA
v_call: TRBV27
cdr3_nt: TGTGCCAGCTCCAGCGGTGCCGGCTACACCTTC
cdr3_aa: CASSSGAGYTF

j_call: TRBJ2-2
clone_size: NA
d_call: NA
v_call: TRBV14
cdr3_nt: TGTGCCAGCAGCCAAGATCGACTGGGGGTGAACACCGGGGAGCTGTTTTTT
cdr3_aa: CASSQDRLGVNTGELFF

j_call: TRBJ2-4
clone_size: NA
d_call: NA
v_call: TRBV5-4
cdr3_nt: TGTGCCAGCAGCTTAGCAGGGACTGGGGACAAAAACATTCAGTACTTC
cdr3_aa: CASSLAGTGDKNIQYF

j_call: TRBJ2-7
clone_size: NA
d_call: TRBD2
v_call: TRBV27
cdr3_nt: TGTGCCAGCAAGTTAGCGGGAGGAGAGCAGTACTTC
cdr3_aa: CASKLAGGEQYF

j_call: TRBJ2-7
clone_size: NA
d_call: TRBD2
v_call: TRBV7-9
cdr3_nt: TGTGCCAGCAGCTTAGCGCGTGGCGGGAGAACAGAGCAGTACTTC
cdr3_aa: CASSLARGGRTEQYF

j_call: TRBJ2-7
clone_size: NA
d_call: NA
v_call: TRBV5-6
cdr3_nt: TGTGCCAGCAGCCATGCTCTGAACGAGCAGTACTTC
cdr3_aa: CASSHALNEQYF

j_call: TRBJ2-2
clone_size: NA
d_call: TRBD1
v_call: TRBV19
cdr3_nt: TGTGCCACCTGGGACAGGGATTACACCGGGGAGCTGTTTTTT
cdr3_aa: CATWDRDYTGELFF

j_call: TRBJ2-7
clone_size: NA
d_call: NA
v_call: TRBV27
cdr3_nt: TGTGCCAGCAGTTCCACTTACGAGCAGTACTTC
cdr3_aa: CASSSTYEQYF

j_call: TRBJ2-2
clone_size: NA
d_call: NA
v_call: TRBV11-2
cdr3_nt: TGTGCCAGCAGCTTGGTTAGCGGTAAACTGTATGAGGAGCTGTTTTTT
cdr3_aa: CASSLVSGKLYEELFF

j_call: TRBJ2-5
clone_size: NA
d_call: TRBD2
v_call: TRBV19
cdr3_nt: TGTGCCAGTAGTGCAACGGGACTAGCGGGAGGAGAGACCCAGTACTTC
cdr3_aa: CASSATGLAGGETQYF

j_call: TRBJ2-5
clone_size: once
d_call: NA
v_call: TRBV4-3
cdr3_nt: TGCGCCAGCAGCCCCAGCGGAGAACAAGAGACCCAGTACTTC
cdr3_aa: CASSPSGEQETQYF

j_call: TRBJ1-2
clone_size: NA
d_call: TRBD1
v_call: TRBV4-3
cdr3_nt: TGCGCCAGCAGCCAAGATGTGAACAGGGGGCTTCATGGCTACACCTTC
cdr3_aa: CASSQDVNRGLHGYTF

j_call: TRBJ2-2
clone_size: NA
d_call: TRBD1
v_call: TRBV6-5
cdr3_nt: TGTGCCAGCAGCTCCGGGACAGGGATCACCGGGGAGCTGTTTTTT
cdr3_aa: CASSSGTGITGELFF

j_call: TRBJ2-7
clone_size: NA
d_call: TRBD1
v_call: TRBV7-9
cdr3_nt: TGTGCCAGCAGCTTGGCACAGGGGGCCTACCACGAGCAGTACTTC
cdr3_aa: CASSLAQGAYHEQYF

j_call: TRBJ2-3
clone_size: NA
d_call: NA
v_call: TRBV28
cdr3_nt: TGTGCCAGCAGTTTTAGAGGGAATCCCACAGATACGCAGTATTTT
cdr3_aa: CASSFRGNPTDTQYF

j_call: TRBJ1-2
clone_size: NA
d_call: TRBD1
v_call: TRBV19
cdr3_nt: TGTGCCATTGACAGGGTAGGAGGCTACACCTTC
cdr3_aa: CAIDRVGGYTF

j_call: TRBJ1-2
clone_size: NA
d_call: NA
v_call: TRBV2
cdr3_nt: TGTGCCAGCACTCAAGCCCCGGCGTATGGCTACACCTTC
cdr3_aa: CASTQAPAYGYTF

j_call: TRBJ2-7
clone_size: NA
d_call: TRBD1
v_call: TRBV29-1
cdr3_nt: TGCAGCGTTGAAGATAGGGGCAGGGGGACCGAGCAGTACTTC
cdr3_aa: CSVEDRGRGTEQYF

j_call: TRBJ2-7
clone_size: NA
d_call: NA
v_call: TRBV7-9
cdr3_nt: TGTGCCAGCAGCCCACCACAGGCTTCCGAGCAGTACTTC
cdr3_aa: CASSPPQASEQYF

j_call: TRBJ2-7
clone_size: NA
d_call: NA
v_call: TRBV5-1
cdr3_nt: TGCGCCAGCAGCTTAGCTAGCGCTAGCTACGAGCAGTACTTC
cdr3_aa: CASSLASASYEQYF

j_call: TRBJ2-5
clone_size: NA
d_call: NA
v_call: TRBV6-4
cdr3_nt: TGTGCCAGCACACGGCGAGAGACCCAGTACTTC
cdr3_aa: CASTRRETQYF